The 16 T cell receptor beta chains presented below share a single source sample, sequenced in a study of cytomegalovirus exposure and HLA in healthy donors. The repertoire was sequenced with immunoSEQ multiplex PCR; TCRdb's copy has only in-frame clones and lacks some. Of about 190,000 clones in the sample, around four fifths are singletons; the top ten hold over 5.5%. The sequenced material came from PBMCs. The receptors come from a man younger than 35 in good health and CMV-seropositive.

DNA of the CDR3: TGTGCCAGCTCCCGGGAATCGGGGCAGTTCTTC. Translated: CASSRESGQFF. The chain joins TRBV6-4 to TRBJ2-1; TRBD2 might be the D (5 bases). Germline CDR1 is MRHNA and CDR2 is SNTAGT. The V and J ends lost 8 bases and 12 bases respectively, with 14 bases between them. CDR3 length: 11 residues.

The genes are TRBV11-2 and TRBJ1-1; D possibly corresponds to TRBD1 (6 bases). Trimming took 4 bases from V and 4 from J, leaving 19 bases between them. Germline CDR1 and CDR2: SGHAT and FQNNGV. The CDR3 is made up of 16 amino acids. The DNA of the CDR3 is TGTGCCAGCAGCTCCAAGGGGAACAGGGTGAGCACTGAAGCTTTCTTT. Translation: CASSSKGNRVSTEAFF.

This CDR3 is CASSLAGGSGPQHF. Here the CDR3 DNA reads TGTGCCAGCAGCTTGGCCGGAGGGTCCGGCCCCCAGCATTTT. The chain uses TRBV5-8 and TRBJ1-5, with unresolved D. V lost 0 bases and J 10 bases, leaving 14 bases between the germline ends. The germline V gene has CDR1 SGHTS and CDR2 YDEGEE. This CDR3 contains 14 residues.

The CDR3 nucleotides read TGTGCCAGCAGTTTCTTTATCCCCGGGACAGGGGGGACCGTCTTTACCTACGAGCAGTACTTC. It translates to CASSFFIPGTGGTVFTYEQYF. V and J are TRBV28 and TRBJ2-7; 11 positions agree with TRBD1. Germline V gene data show CDR1 as MDHEN and CDR2 as SYDVKM. The CDR3 covers 21 residues. Trimming at V came to 3 bases and at J to 2 bases, leaving 21 bases not matched to a gene.

This clone was seen just once. The chain carries TRBV11-3 and TRBJ2-7; the match to TRBD2 covers 11 bases. V was clipped by 1 base and J by 6 bases; unmatched bases: 8. Per the germline V gene, CDR1 is SGHNT and CDR2 is YENEEA. The CDR3 loop spans 16 amino acids. CDR3 loop: CASSLGQLAGETEQYF. The DNA for the CDR3 is TGTGCCAGCAGCTTAGGCCAACTAGCGGGAGAGACCGAGCAGTACTTC.

This sequence joins TRBV29-1 and TRBJ2-5; 9 bases are shared with TRBD1. The CDR3 totals 14 residues. The V gene's germline CDR1 is SQVTM and CDR2 ANQGSEA. J lost 4 bases, V lost 2 bases, and 5 bases had no gene match. This CDR3 reads CSVELGTGLETQYF. CDR3 bases: TGCAGCGTTGAACTCGGGACAGGGCTAGAGACCCAGTACTTC.

This chain connects TRBV7-2 to TRBJ2-7, with 10 bases lining up with TRBD2. Germline-derived CDR1 and CDR2 are SGHTA and FQGNSA. The V segment lost 0 bases and the J segment 6 bases; nucleotides outside the gene matches: 8. The length of the CDR3 is 16 residues. The CDR3 loop is CASSLARASGSIEQYF. The CDR3 DNA follows: TGTGCCAGCAGCTTAGCGCGGGCTAGCGGGAGTATCGAGCAGTACTTC.

The chain links TRBV11-2 to TRBJ2-3; no clear D. V lost 1 base to trimming and J lost 5 bases, with 13 bases between them. The CDR3 runs to 15 residues. Germline CDR1 is SGHAT and CDR2 is FQNNGV. The CDR3: CASSLARRVGDTQYF. The CDR3 DNA reads as TGTGCCAGCAGCTTAGCCCGACGGGTAGGAGATACGCAGTATTTT.

The J gene is TRBJ2-1, the V gene TRBV27; 13 nucleotides align to TRBD2. In germline, CDR1 is MNHEY, CDR2 SMNVEV (reference sequence). This CDR3 contains 13 residues. After removal of 6 bases from V and 12 bases from J, the junction contained 5 bases not matched to a gene. CDR3 sequence (DNA): TGTGCCAGCAGCCCCTGGACTAGCGGGAGGCAGTTCTTC. It translates to CASSPWTSGRQFF.

This chain connects TRBV7-7 to TRBJ2-3, with TRBD2 matching 13 bases. Losses at the gene ends were 5 bases for V and 5 bases for J; bases not matched to a gene: 4. Germline V gene sequence: CDR1 SSHAT, CDR2 FNYEAQ (reference sequence). The CDR3 is 15 amino acids. This chain's CDR3 is CASSQGLAGQDTQYF. CDR3 in DNA: TGTGCCAGCAGCCAGGGACTAGCGGGGCAAGATACGCAGTATTTT.

The chain joins TRBV30 to TRBJ2-3; no firm D call. The CDR3 is 14 amino acids. Trimming cost V 3 bases and J 0 bases, with 10 bases left between them. Germline V gene lookup returns CDR1 GTSNPN and CDR2 SVGIG (reference sequence). The CDR3: CAWRSTVSTDTQYF. The CDR3 DNA reads as TGTGCCTGGAGAAGTACAGTTAGCACAGATACGCAGTATTTT.

The chain is built from TRBV27 and TRBJ2-7; D perhaps matches TRBD2 (6 bases). Trimming shortened V by 1 base and J by 3 bases, and 7 bases separated the two germline ends. CDR3 length: 13 residues. Per the germline V gene, CDR1 is MNHEY and CDR2 is SMNVEV (reference sequence). The CDR3 region is CASSLLGGYEQYF. In DNA, the CDR3 is TGTGCCAGCAGTTTATTGGGGGGCTACGAGCAGTACTTC.

The chain combines TRBV28 with TRBJ1-2; D may be TRBD1 (5 bases). CDR3 length equals 16 residues. The V gene's germline CDR1 is MDHEN and CDR2 SYDVKM. Deletions cut 4 bases from V and 3 bases from J, with 18 bases between. The CDR3 reads CASSWDSSGRDYGYTF. CDR3 DNA: TGTGCCAGCAGTTGGGACTCCTCGGGGAGGGACTATGGCTACACCTTC.

The chain couples TRBV4-3 to TRBJ2-7; 7 nucleotides match TRBD1. With V trimmed by 4 bases and J by 4 bases, 10 bases remained unmatched. The CDR3 loop spans 15 amino acids. Germline V gene data show CDR1 as LGHNA and CDR2 as YSLEER. The CDR3, as DNA: TGCGCCAGCAGCCTATCGCAGACAGGGCAGTACGAGCAGTACTTC. Residues: CASSLSQTGQYEQYF.

Notes on this clone: Compared with germline, one end of the junction differs, possibly owing to a read error. This rearrangement joins TRBV6-6 to TRBJ2-5; 7 nucleotides line up with TRBD1. The CDR3 extends over 12 amino acids. From germline, CDR1 is MNHNY and CDR2 SVGAGI (reference sequence). The CDR3 region is CASSRAQGGLHF. In DNA form, the CDR3 reads TGTGCCAGCAGTAGGGCCCAAGGGGGCTTGCACTTC.

This chain connects TRBV5-1 to TRBJ1-2; 10 bases are shared with TRBD1. J lost 4 bases, V lost 4 bases, and 1 base had no gene match. Per germline, CDR1 SGHRS and CDR2 YFSETQ. The CDR3 runs to 13 residues. CDR3 nucleotides: TGCGCCAGCAGCGGGACAGGGGTCTATGGCTACACCTTC. Translated, it gives CASSGTGVYGYTF.